This T cell receptor (beta chain) is from a study of CD8 T cells in Susac syndrome. CD8+ and CD4+ T cells from blood underwent TCR beta sequencing. Both CD4+ and CD8+ T cells were negatively isolated, and TEMRA cells underwent FACS enrichment. Findings and caveats of the study: It was acknowledged by the study that relatively few individuals were included in its TCR sequencing and HLA analysis.

Concerning this clonotype itself: The target antigen is unknown.

With random hexamers, 0.5 to 1 ug RNA was reverse transcribed. Amplification of TCR beta CDR3 across 54 Vbeta and 13 Jbeta was performed with immunoSEQ multiplex PCR. One entry per CDR3 protein results from TCRdb running MiXCR on the immunoSEQ multiplex PCR reads. This sample has some 100,000 distinct CDR3 sequences, with 85% to 95% found just once. Sample: CD4+ T cells from PBMCs. This receptor was identified in a human donor with multiple sclerosis.

CDR3 nucleotide sequence: TGCGCCAGCAGCCGGGACAGGGGGCACGAGCAGTACTTC. Translated, it gives CASSRDRGHEQYF. The V gene is TRBV5-1, the J gene TRBJ2-7, with 12 bases aligning to TRBD1. Germline assignment: CDR1 SGHRS and CDR2 YFSETQ. This CDR3 spans 13 amino acids. V lost 4 bases, J lost 5 bases, and 1 base stayed unmatched.